Sequencing of this TCR beta chain was carried out in a study of T cell repertoires in cytomegalovirus infection. Across the whole study: It was recently identified HLA-C-restricted and well-studied HLA-B-restricted CMV epitopes that the study used. Signatures in public TCR beta sequences pointed to both CMV infection and matching HLA type.

This clonotype was counted only a few times. Its antigen is as yet unknown. MiXCR, run by TCRdb on the reads, gives a single entry per CDR3 protein. The sample includes roughly 500,000 distinct CDR3 sequences, around 35% of them seen just once. CDR1 KGHSH and CDR2 LQKENI come from the germline V gene. This CDR3 is 13 amino acids long. V was clipped by 4 bases and J by 9 bases, with 13 bases between them. Whole-study results and caveats: Within the response measured ex vivo, HLA-C-restricted CMV-specific TCR beta clonotypes were dominant.

The clonotype originates from a human donor in good health (CMV status not recorded). Some clones in this sample may be carry-over from other donors' samples. The rearrangement links TRBV18 to TRBJ2-1, with a tentative D call TRBD1 (6 bases). Sequenced here: cultured PBMCs, sampled from culture after CMV antigen stimulation. As DNA, the CDR3 is TGTGCCAGCTCACGCAACAGGGATCCTGAGCAGTTCTTC. Translation gives CASSRNRDPEQFF.